The clone carrying this TCR beta chain was counted between two and nine times. The data belong to a study of metastatic and nonmetastatic thyroid tumors. Study information: Malignant thyroid and benign thyroid patients provided blood and tumor or nodule tissue whose repertoires were compared.

Using MiXCR, TCRdb reanalyzed the PCR reads. Among roughly 13,000 clones, 20% to 25% were seen once, and the ten largest hold over 7%. V was clipped by 4 bases and J by 4 bases; unmatched bases: 5. Germline V gene lookup returns CDR1 SNHLY and CDR2 FYNNEI. This CDR3 comprises 14 residues. There were no patients who had received any treatment before thyroid surgery. The source is a female donor with papillary thyroid cancer or a benign thyroid nodule (not recorded which). Some clones in this sample may be carry-over from other donors' samples. This chain connects TRBV2 to TRBJ1-1; 8 nucleotides align to TRBD1. Specimen: blood. The CDR3 here is CASSARQGSTEAFF. In DNA form, the CDR3 reads TGTGCCAGCAGTGCGCGACAGGGGAGCACTGAAGCTTTCTTT.